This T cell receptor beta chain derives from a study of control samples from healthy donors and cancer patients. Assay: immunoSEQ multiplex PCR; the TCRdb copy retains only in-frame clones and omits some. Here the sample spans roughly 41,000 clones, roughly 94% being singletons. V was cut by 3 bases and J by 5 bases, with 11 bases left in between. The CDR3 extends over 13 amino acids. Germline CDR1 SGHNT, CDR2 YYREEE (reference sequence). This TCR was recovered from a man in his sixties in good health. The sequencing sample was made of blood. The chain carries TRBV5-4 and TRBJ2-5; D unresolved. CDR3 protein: CASSSTLGETQYF. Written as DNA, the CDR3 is TGTGCCAGCAGCTCGACTCTCGGGGAGACCCAGTACTTC.